These T cell receptor beta chains were read from a single sample in a study of blood T cells in healthy people across ages. TCRdb redid the calling of the 5' RACE reads with MiXCR, one entry per CDR3 protein. The sample has 1.5 million to 2 million distinct CDR3 sequences; over 25% are singletons. Sample: blood. The receptor set was obtained from a woman in her 30s in good health. Both conserved end residues are part of each CDR3. D genes are given only for firm matches. Clone size, where shown, is once, few, many, or a class for clones that have expanded.

cdr3_aa cdr3_nt clone_size v_call d_call j_call
CASSLKGDGYTF TGTGCCAGCAGCTTGAAGGGGGATGGCTACACCTTC many TRBV5-8 NA TRBJ1-2
CATSDSRQASLDTQYF TGTGCCACCAGTGATTCCCGACAGGCTTCTTTAGATACGCAGTATTTT few TRBV24-1 NA TRBJ2-3
CASSQGAGLEQFF TGCGCCAGCAGCCAAGGAGCCGGGCTTGAGCAGTTCTTC many TRBV4-1 NA TRBJ2-1
CASSLGQDNYGYTF TGCGCCAGCAGCTTGGGACAGGATAACTATGGCTACACCTTC few TRBV5-1 NA TRBJ1-2
CASSLNGGGRKNRGYTF TGTGCCAGCAGCCTAAACGGAGGGGGGCGAAAGAATAGAGGCTACACCTTC few TRBV11-2 NA TRBJ1-2
CSVPSTRGPYEQYF TGCAGCGTCCCTAGCACCCGGGGCCCCTACGAGCAGTACTTC many TRBV29-1 NA TRBJ2-7
CASSPGVRDNEQFF TGCGCCAGCAGCCCAGGGGTTAGGGACAATGAGCAGTTCTTC few TRBV4-3 NA TRBJ2-1
CAISGPAGEVSYEQYF TGTGCCATCAGTGGTCCAGCGGGAGAGGTATCCTACGAGCAGTACTTC NA TRBV10-3 TRBD2 TRBJ2-7
CASSRTGGGYNEQFF TGTGCCAGCAGCCGCACGGGAGGGGGGTACAATGAGCAGTTCTTC NA TRBV14 TRBD2 TRBJ2-1
CASSPRSGKYGYTF TGTGCCAGCTCACCCCGTTCGGGGAAATATGGCTACACCTTC NA TRBV18 NA TRBJ1-2
CASSLVGGEGIGQPQHF TGTGCCAGCAGTTTAGTTGGGGGTGAAGGTATCGGTCAGCCCCAGCATTTT NA TRBV12-3/TRBV12-4 NA TRBJ1-5
CASSVSEWSGYTF TGTGCCAGCAGTGTTTCAGAGTGGTCTGGCTACACCTTC NA TRBV2 NA TRBJ1-2
CASSPGDGQPQHF TGTGCCAGCTCACCAGGGGATGGACAGCCCCAGCATTTT NA TRBV18 NA TRBJ1-5
CASSCGTSGETQYF TGTGCCAGCAGTTGCGGGACTAGCGGGGAGACCCAGTACTTC NA TRBV27 TRBD2 TRBJ2-5
CSASPDGDGYTF TGCAGTGCTAGCCCCGACGGAGATGGCTACACCTTC few TRBV20-1 NA TRBJ1-2
CASSLVGDNDQFF TGTGCCAGCAGTTTGGTCGGGGACAATGATCAGTTCTTC once TRBV28 NA TRBJ2-1
CASSLGPGPNYGYTF TGTGCCAGCAGCTTAGGGCCAGGTCCTAACTATGGCTACACCTTC NA TRBV7-2 NA TRBJ1-2
CASSQEGGSYNQPQHF TGCGCCAGCAGCCAAGAAGGGGGGTCTTACAATCAGCCCCAGCATTTT NA TRBV4-1 NA TRBJ1-5
CASSRGSTQETQYF TGTGCCAGCAGCCGCGGGAGTACCCAAGAGACCCAGTACTTC NA TRBV3-1 TRBD2 TRBJ2-5
CASSPGQGGLNTEAFF TGTGCCAGCAGCCCTGGACAGGGGGGCTTGAACACTGAAGCTTTCTTT few TRBV7-6 TRBD1 TRBJ1-1
CASSLRSGGYEQYF TGTGCCAGCAGTTTGAGAAGCGGGGGATACGAGCAGTACTTC many TRBV5-1 TRBD2 TRBJ2-7
CASSADGLAQETQYF TGCGCCAGCAGCGCCGATGGACTAGCCCAAGAGACCCAGTACTTC NA TRBV5-1 TRBD2 TRBJ2-5
CASGSGPTYEQYF TGTGCCAGCGGTTCAGGGCCCACCTACGAGCAGTACTTC NA TRBV28 NA TRBJ2-7
CASSFSQGAAYNEQFF TGCGCCAGCAGCTTCTCACAGGGGGCGGCCTACAATGAGCAGTTCTTC NA TRBV5-1 TRBD1 TRBJ2-1
CASSQGLPPGNEQFF TGCGCCAGCAGCCAAGGTTTACCCCCGGGGAATGAGCAGTTCTTC NA TRBV5-1 NA TRBJ2-1
CSARDFRGENEQFF TGCAGTGCTAGAGATTTTAGGGGGGAAAATGAGCAGTTCTTC few TRBV20-1 NA TRBJ2-1
CASSPSGGVNNEQFF TGTGCCAGCAGCCCCTCGGGGGGGGTTAACAATGAGCAGTTCTTC NA TRBV3-1 TRBD2 TRBJ2-1
CASSRDRVAEAFF TGTGCCAGCAGTCGCGACAGGGTAGCTGAAGCTTTCTTT few TRBV6-5 TRBD1 TRBJ1-1
CSVVSGSYNEQYF TGCAGCGTTGTTAGTGGGAGCTACAATGAGCAGTACTTC once TRBV29-1 NA TRBJ2-7
CASRLLALAGNSYEQYF TGTGCCAGCAGATTACTCGCACTAGCGGGGAACTCCTACGAGCAGTACTTC few TRBV6-5 TRBD2 TRBJ2-7
CASSVEGATNEKLFF TGTGCCAGCAGCGTAGAAGGAGCAACTAATGAAAAACTGTTTTTT NA TRBV7-2 NA TRBJ1-4
CAISESQGDTQYF TGTGCCATCAGTGAGTCACAGGGGGATACGCAGTATTTT many TRBV10-3 TRBD1 TRBJ2-3
CATSDSRSGGQETQYF TGTGCCACCAGTGATTCCCGTAGCGGGGGCCAAGAGACCCAGTACTTC few TRBV24-1 TRBD2 TRBJ2-5
CASSKDRYTHEQYF TGTGCCAGCAGCAAAGACAGGTACACCCACGAGCAGTACTTC NA TRBV7-2 NA TRBJ2-7
CSARAENRQAANYGYTF TGCAGTGCTAGAGCGGAAAATAGACAGGCGGCTAACTATGGCTACACCTTC NA TRBV20-1 NA TRBJ1-2
CASSHTGVSHEQYF TGTGCTAGCAGCCACACCGGGGTTTCCCACGAGCAGTACTTC once TRBV13 NA TRBJ2-7
CASSLASGRAGTDTQYF TGTGCCAGCAGTTTGGCTAGCGGGAGGGCCGGCACAGATACGCAGTATTTT few TRBV12-3/TRBV12-4 TRBD2 TRBJ2-3
CSARVGRGANYEQYF TGCAGTGCTAGAGTTGGGAGAGGGGCTAACTACGAGCAGTACTTC few TRBV20-1 NA TRBJ2-7
CACPGLGSETQYF TGTGCCTGTCCAGGGCTGGGCTCGGAGACCCAGTACTTC NA TRBV30 NA TRBJ2-5
CAISESGGKNEQYF TGTGCCATCAGTGAGTCAGGGGGGAAGAACGAGCAGTACTTC few TRBV10-3 NA TRBJ2-7
CAISEGTGNYGYTF TGTGCCATCAGTGAAGGAACAGGGAACTATGGCTACACCTTC many TRBV10-3 NA TRBJ1-2
CASSPQPWVDSYEQYF TGTGCCAGCAGCCCACAGCCTTGGGTTGACTCCTACGAGCAGTACTTC few TRBV6-6 NA TRBJ2-7
CAWSVLPGHMGNQPQHF TGTGCCTGGAGTGTACTTCCCGGACACATGGGAAATCAGCCCCAGCATTTT few TRBV30 NA TRBJ1-5
CASSIRGLLGNTIYF TGTGCCAGCAGCATCAGGGGGCTGCTTGGAAACACCATATATTTT NA TRBV7-2 TRBD1 TRBJ1-3
CASSLIEGSYTF TGTGCCAGCAGTTTAATCGAAGGCAGCTACACCTTC many TRBV12-3/TRBV12-4 NA TRBJ1-2
CASSPPPGVPFGANVLTF TGTGCCAGCTCACCACCGCCAGGGGTGCCTTTTGGGGCCAACGTCCTGACTTTC few TRBV18 NA TRBJ2-6
CASSPDPGQGALNEQFF TGTGCCAGCAGCCCCGATCCGGGACAGGGGGCGTTAAATGAGCAGTTCTTC NA TRBV7-9 TRBD1 TRBJ2-1
CASSLEQYYNEQFF TGTGCCAGCAGCTTGGAGCAGTACTACAATGAGCAGTTCTTC many TRBV5-5 NA TRBJ2-1
CATSDPKASSYNEQFF TGTGCCACCAGTGACCCGAAGGCCAGCTCCTACAATGAGCAGTTCTTC few TRBV24-1 NA TRBJ2-1
CSVVGTGTSNEQFF TGCAGCGTTGTAGGGACAGGGACATCCAATGAGCAGTTCTTC few TRBV29-1 TRBD1 TRBJ2-1
CAISDELAGTYEQYF TGTGCCATCAGTGATGAACTAGCGGGAACCTACGAGCAGTACTTC few TRBV10-3 TRBD2 TRBJ2-7
CSAGSGQDYGYTF TGCAGTGCTGGCTCGGGCCAAGACTATGGCTACACCTTC few TRBV20-1 NA TRBJ1-2
CASSEGTGSYNEQFF TGTGCCAGCAGCGAAGGGACAGGGTCTTACAATGAGCAGTTCTTC few TRBV9 TRBD1 TRBJ2-1
CASSKTAPRQGYNYGYTF TGTGCCAGTAGTAAGACGGCCCCCAGGCAGGGGTACAACTATGGCTACACCTTC NA TRBV19 NA TRBJ1-2
CASRRRDRGLSFNQPQHF TGTGCCAGCAGACGCCGGGACAGGGGGCTCTCGTTTAATCAGCCCCAGCATTTT few TRBV6-1 TRBD1 TRBJ1-5
CASSLRVAENEQFF TGTGCCAGCAGCCTTAGGGTAGCCGAGAATGAGCAGTTCTTC NA TRBV7-9 NA TRBJ2-1
CASSLRMISDTQYF TGTGCCAGCAGCTTGAGAATGATCTCAGATACGCAGTATTTT few TRBV7-2 NA TRBJ2-3
CASSLPTGGSTSYEQYF TGTGCCAGCAGCCTCCCGACAGGGGGCTCTACCTCCTACGAGCAGTACTTC few TRBV7-9 TRBD1 TRBJ2-7
CASSVPKGDYEQYF TGTGCCAGCAGTGTTCCCAAGGGGGACTACGAGCAGTACTTC many TRBV28 NA TRBJ2-7